This is a list of T cell receptor beta chains from one sample in a study of blood T cell repertoires in COVID-19. The protocol was immunoSEQ multiplex PCR, while the TCRdb copy is restricted to in-frame clones and leaves out a portion. The sample carries around 190,000 clones, approximately 90% recorded once. Input material: peripheral blood. Receptors were obtained from a man aged 50 to 60 with COVID-19, enrolled during active disease. The CDR3 runs from the conserved cysteine through the conserved F or W. Each record gives: CDR3 protein, CDR3 DNA, CDR3 length, D gene, V gene, clone size, J gene. A D gene is named only where the DNA matches it firmly. Size is stated for part of the rows, as once, few or many counts, or as a class when the clone is expanded.

CDR3aa: CASSYSNPAGGETQYF
CDR3nt: TGTGCCAGCAGTTACTCGAATCCAGCGGGGGGAGAGACCCAGTACTTC
len: 16
d_gene: TRBD2
v_gene: TRBV6-2/TRBV6-3
abundance: .
j_gene: TRBJ2-5

CDR3aa: CASSVGQGNYGYTF
CDR3nt: TGTGCCAGCAGCGTAGGACAGGGCAATTATGGCTACACCTTC
len: 14
d_gene: TRBD1
v_gene: TRBV9
abundance: .
j_gene: TRBJ1-2

CDR3aa: CASSQEDSRSYEQYF
CDR3nt: TGCGCCAGCAGCCAAGAGGACAGTCGCTCCTACGAGCAGTACTTC
len: 15
d_gene: .
v_gene: TRBV4-1
abundance: .
j_gene: TRBJ2-7

CDR3aa: CASSQTGSEAFF
CDR3nt: TGTGCCAGCAGTCAAACAGGTTCTGAAGCTTTCTTT
len: 12
d_gene: .
v_gene: TRBV12-3/TRBV12-4
abundance: once
j_gene: TRBJ1-1

CDR3aa: CASSLKAGGADTQYF
CDR3nt: TGTGCCAGCAGCTTAAAAGCGGGGGGCGCAGATACGCAGTATTTT
len: 15
d_gene: TRBD2
v_gene: TRBV13
abundance: .
j_gene: TRBJ2-3

CDR3aa: CASSLERGGMGFYGYTF
CDR3nt: TGTGCCAGCAGCTTAGAACGGGGAGGGATGGGGTTTTATGGCTACACCTTC
len: 17
d_gene: .
v_gene: TRBV11-2
abundance: .
j_gene: TRBJ1-2

CDR3aa: CASSGGTAGTEAFF
CDR3nt: TGCGCCAGCAGCGGGGGGACAGCTGGTACTGAAGCTTTCTTT
len: 14
d_gene: TRBD1
v_gene: TRBV5-1
abundance: .
j_gene: TRBJ1-1

CDR3aa: CASRPQGANTEAFF
CDR3nt: TGTGCCAGCAGGCCACAAGGGGCGAACACTGAAGCTTTCTTT
len: 14
d_gene: .
v_gene: TRBV28
abundance: .
j_gene: TRBJ1-1

CDR3aa: CASSPRTSGVPGELFF
CDR3nt: TGTGCCAGCAGCCCCCGGACTAGCGGGGTCCCCGGGGAGCTGTTTTTT
len: 16
d_gene: TRBD2
v_gene: TRBV7-6
abundance: .
j_gene: TRBJ2-2

CDR3aa: CASSDVRQGHNEKLFF
CDR3nt: TGTGCCAGCAGTGATGTTCGACAGGGTCATAATGAAAAACTGTTTTTT
len: 16
d_gene: TRBD1
v_gene: TRBV6-1
abundance: .
j_gene: TRBJ1-4

CDR3aa: CASSQTGTGDNQPQHF
CDR3nt: TGCGCCAGCAGCCAGACGGGAACAGGGGACAATCAGCCCCAGCATTTT
len: 16
d_gene: TRBD1
v_gene: TRBV4-3
abundance: .
j_gene: TRBJ1-5

CDR3aa: CASRIGQGGGYTF
CDR3nt: TGTGCCAGTAGAATCGGACAGGGAGGTGGCTACACCTTC
len: 13
d_gene: TRBD1
v_gene: TRBV19
abundance: .
j_gene: TRBJ1-2

CDR3aa: CASSWRQETQYF
CDR3nt: TGTGCCAGCAGCTGGAGACAAGAGACCCAGTACTTC
len: 12
d_gene: .
v_gene: TRBV5-6
abundance: .
j_gene: TRBJ2-5

CDR3aa: CASRDRKIQYF
CDR3nt: TGTGCCAGCAGGGACAGGAAGATTCAGTACTTC
len: 11
d_gene: .
v_gene: TRBV21-1
abundance: .
j_gene: TRBJ2-4

CDR3aa: CASSRGLDEQFF
CDR3nt: TGTGCCAGCAGCAGGGGGCTGGATGAGCAGTTCTTC
len: 12
d_gene: TRBD1
v_gene: TRBV6-5
abundance: .
j_gene: TRBJ2-1

CDR3aa: CASSRAGSTDTQYF
CDR3nt: TGTGCCAGCAGCCGAGCAGGTAGCACAGATACGCAGTATTTT
len: 14
d_gene: .
v_gene: TRBV7-9
abundance: .
j_gene: TRBJ2-3

CDR3aa: CASSPGLADQETQYF
CDR3nt: TGCGCCAGCAGCCCGGGACTAGCGGACCAAGAGACCCAGTACTTC
len: 15
d_gene: TRBD2
v_gene: TRBV4-3
abundance: .
j_gene: TRBJ2-5

CDR3aa: CASSLGTARFYTF
CDR3nt: TGCGCCAGCAGCTTGGGGACAGCCCGGTTCTACACCTTC
len: 13
d_gene: .
v_gene: TRBV5-1
abundance: .
j_gene: TRBJ1-2

CDR3aa: CASSGTVGYGYTF
CDR3nt: TGTGCCAGCAGTGGAACAGTGGGTTATGGCTACACCTTC
len: 13
d_gene: .
v_gene: TRBV25-1
abundance: .
j_gene: TRBJ1-2

CDR3aa: CASSTGDPRGTEAFF
CDR3nt: TGTGCCAGCAGCACAGGGGACCCCCGTGGGACTGAAGCTTTCTTT
len: 15
d_gene: TRBD1
v_gene: TRBV11-3
abundance: .
j_gene: TRBJ1-1

CDR3aa: CASSSFGTGGLETQYF
CDR3nt: TGTGCCAGTAGTTCATTCGGGACAGGGGGTTTAGAGACCCAGTACTTC
len: 16
d_gene: TRBD1
v_gene: TRBV19
abundance: .
j_gene: TRBJ2-5

CDR3aa: CASSRAGGSTDTQYF
CDR3nt: TGTGCCAGCAGCCGAGCGGGGGGCAGCACAGATACGCAGTATTTT
len: 15
d_gene: TRBD2
v_gene: TRBV7-3
abundance: .
j_gene: TRBJ2-3

CDR3aa: CASSLVGLGSTEAFF
CDR3nt: TGTGCCAGCAGCCTAGTCGGGTTGGGGAGCACTGAAGCTTTCTTT
len: 15
d_gene: .
v_gene: TRBV5-6
abundance: .
j_gene: TRBJ1-1

CDR3aa: CASKPSGGYAEAFF
CDR3nt: TGTGCCAGCAAACCTTCAGGGGGTTACGCTGAAGCTTTCTTT
len: 14
d_gene: TRBD1
v_gene: TRBV7-3
abundance: .
j_gene: TRBJ1-1

CDR3aa: CASSVSGRGEQYF
CDR3nt: TGTGCCAGCAGCGTAAGCGGGAGAGGCGAGCAGTACTTC
len: 13
d_gene: TRBD2
v_gene: TRBV9
abundance: .
j_gene: TRBJ2-7

CDR3aa: CASSSMGGQGNTGELFF
CDR3nt: TGTGCCAGCAGCTCAATGGGGGGACAGGGGAACACCGGGGAGCTGTTTTTT
len: 17
d_gene: TRBD1
v_gene: TRBV7-3
abundance: .
j_gene: TRBJ2-2

CDR3aa: CATSDRDSGELFF
CDR3nt: TGTGCCACCAGTGACCGCGACAGCGGGGAGCTGTTTTTT
len: 13
d_gene: .
v_gene: TRBV24-1
abundance: .
j_gene: TRBJ2-2

CDR3aa: CASSFDRGNSGNTIYF
CDR3nt: TGTGCCAGCAGCTTTGACAGGGGAAACTCTGGAAACACCATATATTTT
len: 16
d_gene: TRBD1
v_gene: TRBV7-9
abundance: .
j_gene: TRBJ1-3

CDR3aa: CASSEFVVAGALFNEQYF
CDR3nt: TGTGCCAGCAGTGAATTTGTGGTTGCAGGGGCGCTTTTCAACGAGCAGTACTTC
len: 18
d_gene: .
v_gene: TRBV6-1
abundance: .
j_gene: TRBJ2-7

CDR3aa: CASSQTGNTIYF
CDR3nt: TGTGCCAGCAGCCAAACAGGAAACACCATATATTTT
len: 12
d_gene: .
v_gene: TRBV7-6
abundance: .
j_gene: TRBJ1-3

CDR3aa: CASSKDQGTDTQYF
CDR3nt: TGTGCCAGCAGCAAGGACCAGGGGACAGATACGCAGTATTTT
len: 14
d_gene: .
v_gene: TRBV5-4
abundance: .
j_gene: TRBJ2-3

CDR3aa: CASSRSSGRVSYEQYF
CDR3nt: TGTGCCAGCAGCCGCTCTAGCGGGAGGGTTTCCTACGAGCAGTACTTC
len: 16
d_gene: TRBD2
v_gene: TRBV3-1/TRBV3-2
abundance: once
j_gene: TRBJ2-7

CDR3aa: CASSHLGSASSYNEQFF
CDR3nt: TGTGCCAGCAGCCATCTCGGAAGCGCTAGCTCCTACAATGAGCAGTTCTTC
len: 17
d_gene: .
v_gene: TRBV14
abundance: .
j_gene: TRBJ2-1

CDR3aa: CATSRDRGQEKLFF
CDR3nt: TGTGCCACCAGCAGAGATCGGGGACAGGAGAAACTGTTTTTT
len: 14
d_gene: TRBD1
v_gene: TRBV15
abundance: .
j_gene: TRBJ1-4

CDR3aa: CASSLNGHLNYGYTF
CDR3nt: TGTGCCAGCAGTCTGAATGGACATCTCAACTATGGCTACACCTTC
len: 15
d_gene: .
v_gene: TRBV6-5
abundance: .
j_gene: TRBJ1-2

CDR3aa: CASSQALMPHGTAEAFF
CDR3nt: TGCGCCAGCAGCCAAGCCTTAATGCCCCACGGGACAGCCGAAGCTTTCTTT
len: 17
d_gene: TRBD1
v_gene: TRBV4-3
abundance: .
j_gene: TRBJ1-1

CDR3aa: CASSPRQSNQPQHF
CDR3nt: TGTGCCAGCTCACCTAGACAGAGCAATCAGCCCCAGCATTTT
len: 14
d_gene: .
v_gene: TRBV18
abundance: .
j_gene: TRBJ1-5

CDR3aa: CASSQTGEGYEQYF
CDR3nt: TGCGCCAGCAGCCAGACAGGGGAGGGCTACGAGCAGTACTTC
len: 14
d_gene: .
v_gene: TRBV4-3
abundance: .
j_gene: TRBJ2-7

CDR3aa: CASSIPTGGANTEAFF
CDR3nt: TGTGCCAGTAGTATCCCGACAGGGGGGGCTAACACTGAAGCTTTCTTT
len: 16
d_gene: TRBD1
v_gene: TRBV19
abundance: .
j_gene: TRBJ1-1

CDR3aa: CASSYSLTGGLGGAFF
CDR3nt: TGTGCCAGCAGTTACTCTTTAACAGGGGGCTTGGGGGGAGCTTTCTTT
len: 16
d_gene: TRBD1
v_gene: TRBV6-5
abundance: .
j_gene: TRBJ1-1

CDR3aa: CASSPQGGNEQFF
CDR3nt: TGTGCCAGCAGCCCCCAGGGTGGGAATGAGCAGTTCTTC
len: 13
d_gene: .
v_gene: TRBV7-3
abundance: .
j_gene: TRBJ2-1

CDR3aa: CASSARREQFF
CDR3nt: TGCGCCAGCAGCGCGAGGCGTGAGCAGTTCTTC
len: 11
d_gene: .
v_gene: TRBV5-1
abundance: once
j_gene: TRBJ2-1

CDR3aa: CATHTGGSEQFF
CDR3nt: TGTGCCACCCATACAGGGGGCAGTGAGCAGTTCTTC
len: 12
d_gene: TRBD1
v_gene: TRBV6-5
abundance: .
j_gene: TRBJ2-1

CDR3aa: CASSLGLSTDTQYF
CDR3nt: TGTGCCAGCAGCTTGGGTCTAAGCACAGATACGCAGTATTTT
len: 14
d_gene: .
v_gene: TRBV5-6
abundance: .
j_gene: TRBJ2-3

CDR3aa: CAWSVRVPTEAFF
CDR3nt: TGTGCCTGGAGTGTACGAGTTCCCACTGAAGCTTTCTTT
len: 13
d_gene: .
v_gene: TRBV30
abundance: .
j_gene: TRBJ1-1

CDR3aa: CAIHTGPNTEAFF
CDR3nt: TGTGCCATCCACACAGGGCCGAACACTGAAGCTTTCTTT
len: 13
d_gene: .
v_gene: TRBV12-3/TRBV12-4
abundance: .
j_gene: TRBJ1-1

CDR3aa: CASSEPGQGSFGEQFF
CDR3nt: TGTGCCAGCAGCGAGCCGGGACAGGGAAGTTTTGGTGAGCAGTTCTTC
len: 16
d_gene: TRBD1
v_gene: TRBV3-1/TRBV3-2
abundance: .
j_gene: TRBJ2-1

CDR3aa: CAITQNPSTDTQYF
CDR3nt: TGTGCCATCACGCAGAACCCTAGCACAGATACGCAGTATTTT
len: 14
d_gene: .
v_gene: TRBV10-3
abundance: once
j_gene: TRBJ2-3

CDR3aa: CASSNREGGYEQYF
CDR3nt: TGTGCCAGCAGCAACCGAGAGGGCGGCTACGAGCAGTACTTC
len: 14
d_gene: .
v_gene: TRBV7-6
abundance: .
j_gene: TRBJ2-7

CDR3aa: CASSQERVAGAVPGTDTQYF
CDR3nt: TGCGCCAGCAGCCAAGAGAGAGTAGCGGGGGCCGTCCCTGGCACAGATACGCAGTATTTT
len: 20
d_gene: TRBD2
v_gene: TRBV4-3
abundance: .
j_gene: TRBJ2-3

CDR3aa: CSASGQTQNEKLFF
CDR3nt: TGCAGCGCTTCGGGACAGACTCAGAATGAAAAACTGTTTTTT
len: 14
d_gene: TRBD1
v_gene: TRBV29-1
abundance: .
j_gene: TRBJ1-4

CDR3aa: CSVEDRPTGVGYTF
CDR3nt: TGCAGCGTTGAAGATAGGCCGACAGGGGTTGGCTACACCTTC
len: 14
d_gene: TRBD1
v_gene: TRBV29-1
abundance: .
j_gene: TRBJ1-2

CDR3aa: CASSPKSQGVTTEAFF
CDR3nt: TGTGCCAGCAGCCCCAAGTCCCAGGGGGTAACGACTGAAGCTTTCTTT
len: 16
d_gene: TRBD1
v_gene: TRBV9
abundance: .
j_gene: TRBJ1-1

CDR3aa: CASSLAAGGPTGELFF
CDR3nt: TGTGCCAGCAGCTTAGCGGCGGGAGGGCCAACCGGGGAGCTGTTTTTT
len: 16
d_gene: TRBD2
v_gene: TRBV11-2
abundance: .
j_gene: TRBJ2-2

CDR3aa: CASSQGTAKEQYF
CDR3nt: TGTGCCAGCAGCCAGGGGACAGCTAAAGAGCAGTACTTC
len: 13
d_gene: TRBD1
v_gene: TRBV3-1/TRBV3-2
abundance: .
j_gene: TRBJ2-7